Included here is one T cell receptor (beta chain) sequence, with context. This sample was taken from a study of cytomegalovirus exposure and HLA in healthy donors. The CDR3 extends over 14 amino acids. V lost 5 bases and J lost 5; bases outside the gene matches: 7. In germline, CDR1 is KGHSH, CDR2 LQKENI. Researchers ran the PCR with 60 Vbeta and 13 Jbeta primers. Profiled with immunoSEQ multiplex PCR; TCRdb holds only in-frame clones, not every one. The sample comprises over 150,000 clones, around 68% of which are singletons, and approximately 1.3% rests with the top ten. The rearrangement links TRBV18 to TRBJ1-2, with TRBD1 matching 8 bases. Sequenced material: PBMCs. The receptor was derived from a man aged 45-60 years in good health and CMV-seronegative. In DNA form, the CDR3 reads TGTGCCAGCTCAAAACAGGGGGACGCTTATGGCTACACCTTC. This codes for CASSKQGDAYGYTF.